The 28 T cell receptor beta chains in this list originate from one sample, sequenced in a study of T-cell memory formation after mild COVID-19. TCRdb used MiXCR to reprocess the 5' RACE reads, holding one entry per CDR3 protein. Found here are roughly 200,000 distinct CDR3 sequences, just over 9.5% of them singletons; the top ten hold 3% to 4.5%. Sample: PBMCs or a T cell subset sorted from them (not recorded which). The receptors here all came from a man aged 18-30 years who had mild COVID-19 (a few samples of this study predate the infection). Cell type and time point are not known.

The chain carries TRBV27 and TRBJ1-5, with a weak D call TRBD1 (5 bases). V dropped 9 bases and J dropped 7 bases, with 13 bases sitting between them. Germline loops: CDR1 MNHEY, CDR2 SMNVEV (reference sequence). The CDR3 covers 12 residues. The CDR3 reads CASQGVGQPQHF. As DNA, the CDR3 is TGTGCCAGTCAGGGAGTAGGGCAGCCCCAGCATTTT.

J is TRBJ1-1 and V is TRBV18; D is uncertain. Germline V gene data show CDR1 as KGHSH and CDR2 as LQKENI. CDR3 length equals 15 residues. V was trimmed by 0 bases and J by 0 bases, leaving 8 bases between them. This CDR3 reads CASSPPQPMNTEAFF. The CDR3 region has the DNA TGTGCCAGCTCACCACCCCAGCCCATGAACACTGAAGCTTTCTTT.

This clonotype was detected ten times or more. The genes are TRBV11-2 and TRBJ2-2; 11 nucleotides match TRBD1. The J segment lost 3 bases and the V segment lost 5 bases, leaving 2 bases of the junction unmatched. Germline CDR1 and CDR2: SGHAT and FQNNGV. CDR3 length: 15 amino acids. CDR3 region: CASSRDRGYTGELFF. The DNA for the CDR3 is TGTGCCAGCAGCCGGGACAGGGGGTACACCGGGGAGCTGTTTTTT.

V and J are TRBV24-1 and TRBJ2-3; D is unclear. This CDR3 is 12 amino acids long. V lost 1 base, J lost 2 bases, and 0 bases lay in between. Germline values: CDR1 KGHDR, CDR2 SFDVKD. The CDR3 is CATSDFTDTQYF. CDR3 in DNA: TGTGCCACCAGTGATTTCACAGATACGCAGTATTTT.

The chain carries TRBV7-2 and TRBJ2-3; 7 nucleotides align to TRBD2. Trimming removed 0 bases from V and 2 bases from J; junction bases left unmatched: 8. CDR3 length equals 17 residues. The germline V gene has CDR1 SGHTA and CDR2 FQGNSA. The CDR3 DNA is TGTGCCAGCAGCTTAGCGGGGGGGTTTCCCAACACAGATACGCAGTATTTT. Translation gives CASSLAGGFPNTDTQYF.

This clonotype showed up just a few times. V gene TRBV18 combines with J gene TRBJ1-1; 7 nucleotides line up with TRBD1. CDR3 length: 15 amino acids. From germline, CDR1 is KGHSH and CDR2 LQKENI. V gave up 3 bases and J gave up 4 bases; unmatched junction bases: 8. In DNA, the CDR3 is TGTGCCAGCTCACCGCGGGAGACAGGGACCACTGAAGCTTTCTTT. Protein sequence: CASSPRETGTTEAFF. Complete variable domain (other parts from reference TRBV18 and TRBJ1-1): NAGVMQNPRHLVRRRGQEARLRCSPMKGHSHVYWYRQLPEEGLKFMVYLQKENIIDESGMPKERFSAEFPKEGPSILRIQQVVRGDSAAYFCASSPRETGTTEAFFGQGTRLTVV.

This clonotype came up a few times. This chain joins TRBV4-3 and TRBJ2-5; tentative D call: TRBD1 (5 bases). Germline-derived CDR1 and CDR2 are LGHNA and YSLEER. CDR3 size: 14 residues. The V end lost 0 bases, the J end lost 3 bases, and 8 bases lay between the germline ends. The CDR3 bases are TGCGCCAGCAGCCAAGATCGCAGGGAAGAGACCCAGTACTTC. Its translation is CASSQDRREETQYF.

This clonotype was seen repeatedly, ten times or more. The J gene is TRBJ2-3, the V gene TRBV6-2 or TRBV6-3; D is ambiguous. The CDR3 sequence is 14 residues long. In germline, CDR1 is MNHEY, CDR2 SVGEGT. V was pared by 1 base and J by 7 bases, with 12 bases between. The DNA of the CDR3 is TGTGCCAGCAGTTACTACGAGAACACTTATACGCAGTATTTT. It codes for CASSYYENTYTQYF.

The chain links TRBV20-1 to TRBJ1-5; D is ambiguous. Germline V gene lookup returns CDR1 DFQATT and CDR2 SNEGSKA (reference sequence). Trimming removed 4 bases at V and 9 bases at J, with 16 bases between. The CDR3 extends over 13 amino acids. The CDR3 nucleotides are TGCAGTGCTACCCACGATACTGATGTGCCCCAGCATTTT. Translation gives CSATHDTDVPQHF.

This clonotype was counted ten times or more. This chain connects TRBV5-6 to TRBJ1-2, with 7 bases aligning to TRBD1. Trimming cost V 6 bases and J 4 bases; bases outside gene matches: 9. The CDR3 is made up of 14 amino acids. In germline, CDR1 is SGHDT, CDR2 YYEEEE. In DNA, the CDR3 is TGTGCCAGCAACGCACGGACAGGCGCCTATGGCTACACCTTC. It yields the protein CASNARTGAYGYTF.

V gene TRBV9 combines with J gene TRBJ2-7; D gene unclear. This CDR3 comprises 15 residues. Germline lookup yields CDR1 SGDLS and CDR2 YYNGEE. Trimming removed 1 base from V and 3 bases from J, with 14 bases in between. The CDR3 loop is CASSVCVARIYEQYV. CDR3 nucleotides: TGTGCCAGCAGCGTATGCGTGGCGCGGATCTACGAGCAGTACGTC.

This clonotype turned up a few times. The gene calls are TRBV5-1 and TRBJ1-4; 7 bases match TRBD1. Germline assignment: CDR1 SGHRS and CDR2 YFSETQ. The CDR3 loop spans 14 amino acids. J gave up 6 bases and V 4 bases, and 6 bases lay outside the gene matches. CDR3 loop: CASSTGTAYEKLFF. CDR3 bases: TGCGCCAGCAGCACCGGGACAGCCTATGAAAAACTGTTTTTT. Full variable domain (missing parts from reference TRBV5-1 and TRBJ1-4): KAGVTQTPRYLIKTRGQQVTLSCSPISGHRSVSWYQQTPGQGLQFLFEYFSETQRNKGNFPGRFSGRQFSNSRSEMNVSTLELGDSALYLCASSTGTAYEKLFFGSGTQLSVL.

The chain carries TRBV6-5 and TRBJ1-1; D uncertain. The length of the CDR3 is 13 residues. The V gene's germline CDR1 is MNHEY and CDR2 SVGAGI. V lost 6 bases and J lost 7, with 15 bases in between. DNA for the CDR3: TGTGCCAGCAGAAGAGGGCCCCCAGTTGAAGCTTTCTTT. It is translated as CASRRGPPVEAFF.

The chain joins TRBV7-2 to TRBJ2-7, with 7 bases aligning to TRBD1. This CDR3 has 14 residues. The J segment lost 0 bases and the V segment lost 5 bases, leaving 4 bases of the junction unmatched. Germline CDR1 SGHTA, CDR2 FQGNSA. CDR3 loop: CASSPNRGSYEQYF. CDR3 nucleotide sequence: TGTGCCAGCAGCCCCAACAGGGGCTCCTACGAGCAGTACTTC.

V usage is TRBV7-2 and J usage is TRBJ2-5, with D perhaps TRBD2 (7 bases). Germline values: CDR1 SGHTA, CDR2 FQGNSA. The CDR3 totals 12 residues. Trimming pared 8 bases from V and 5 bases from J, leaving 12 bases between. The CDR3 is CASRGASETQYF. The CDR3 DNA reads TGTGCCAGCCGGGGGGCCAGTGAGACCCAGTACTTC.

This chain connects TRBV19 to TRBJ2-3, with 10 bases fitting TRBD2. V was pared by 6 bases and J by 1 base, with 7 bases of the junction left unmatched. The CDR3 consists of 16 residues. Germline CDR1 reads LNHDA; CDR2 reads SQIVND (reference sequence). The CDR3 DNA sequence: TGTGCCAGTAGACTAGCGGGGATCTCTGGCACAGATACGCAGTATTTT. Protein: CASRLAGISGTDTQYF.

Many counts were recorded for this clonotype. The V and J genes are TRBV18 and TRBJ2-1, with a possible D match to TRBD1 (5 bases). Trimming pared 2 bases from V and 4 bases from J, leaving 6 bases between. Germline values: CDR1 KGHSH, CDR2 LQKENI. CDR3 length equals 13 residues. DNA of the CDR3: TGTGCCAGCTCACCAAGGACATACAATGAGCAGTTCTTC. Translating gives CASSPRTYNEQFF.

This clonotype turned up a few times. The chain employs TRBV6-6 and TRBJ1-2; 7 nucleotides agree with TRBD1. Germline loops: CDR1 MNHNY, CDR2 SVGAGI (reference sequence). With V trimmed by 7 bases and J by 5 bases, 13 bases remained unmatched. This CDR3 has 15 residues. The CDR3 here is CASTSNQGVRYGYTF. CDR3 DNA: TGTGCCAGCACCTCAAATCAGGGGGTTCGGTATGGCTACACCTTC.

V and J are TRBV29-1 and TRBJ2-3; TRBD2 matches at 7 bases. Germline V gene lookup returns CDR1 SQVTM and CDR2 ANQGSEA. This CDR3 has 14 residues. CDR3 bases: TGCAGACCCCCTCTAGCGGTATTCACAGATACGCAGTATTTT. It codes for CRPPLAVFTDTQYF.

The V call is TRBV5-1, the J call TRBJ1-1; no reliable D call. Germline lookup yields CDR1 SGHRS and CDR2 YFSETQ. With 3 bases removed from V and 3 bases from J, the gap between germline ends came to 9 bases. This CDR3 has 13 amino acids. The CDR3 here is CASSWQSDTEAFF. Here the CDR3 DNA reads TGCGCCAGCAGCTGGCAGAGCGACACTGAAGCTTTCTTT.

The CDR3 region has the DNA TGCGCCAGCACCGGGACAGGGGGAGAGACCCAGTACTTC. It codes for CASTGTGGETQYF. This chain connects TRBV5-1 to TRBJ2-5, with 11 positions matching TRBD1. This CDR3 comprises 13 residues. Germline V gene sequence: CDR1 SGHRS, CDR2 YFSETQ. Unmatched junction bases numbered 2, after V lost 6 bases and J lost 4 bases.

A few counts support this clonotype. The J gene is TRBJ2-1, the V gene TRBV27; 8 bases are shared with TRBD1. CDR1 and CDR2 (germline): MNHEY, SMNVEV (reference sequence). This CDR3 has 14 amino acids. The junction had 7 bases not matched to a gene; V was cut back by 3 bases and J by 9 bases. The CDR3 loop is CASSFARGQGEQFF. In DNA form, the CDR3 reads TGTGCCAGCAGTTTTGCCAGGGGGCAGGGTGAGCAGTTCTTC.

This clonotype came up a few times. V gene TRBV18 combines with J gene TRBJ2-1; weak D call: TRBD2 (6 bases). Trimming took off 0 bases at V and 6 bases at J, with 12 bases between the two ends. Germline V CDR1 and CDR2: KGHSH, LQKENI. The CDR3 sequence is 15 residues long. Written as DNA, the CDR3 is TGTGCCAGCTCACCACCGGGACTGTCTGGCAATGAGCAGTTCTTC. It codes for CASSPPGLSGNEQFF. Together with reference TRBV18 and TRBJ2-1, the CDR3 gives the full variable domain: NAGVMQNPRHLVRRRGQEARLRCSPMKGHSHVYWYRQLPEEGLKFMVYLQKENIIDESGMPKERFSAEFPKEGPSILRIQQVVRGDSAAYFCASSPPGLSGNEQFFGPGTRLTVL.

In this sample, this clonotype turned up a few times. The junction shows a germline mismatch at one end, possibly a read error. The V call is TRBV7-7, the J call TRBJ2-5; possibly TRBD1 for D (6 bases). Germline V lookup: CDR1 SSHAT, CDR2 FNYEAQ (reference sequence). CDR3 length: 15 amino acids. CDR3 bases: TGTGCTAGCAGCTTAGGGGGTGTCGGTCAAGAGACCCAGTACTTC. It is translated as CASSLGGVGQETQYF. Combining the CDR3 with reference TRBV7-7 and TRBJ2-5 gives the whole variable domain GAGVSQSPRYKVTKRGQDVTLRCDPISSHATLYWYQQALGQGPEFLTYFNYEAQPDKSGLPSDRFSAERPEGSISTLTIQRTEQRDSAMYRCASSLGGVGQETQYFGPGTRLLVL.

This clonotype showed up many times. The chain employs TRBV5-1 and TRBJ1-1; weak D call: TRBD1 (6 bases). Trimming stripped 2 bases from V and 3 bases from J, with 14 bases between. The CDR3 extends over 15 amino acids. Germline lookup yields CDR1 SGHRS and CDR2 YFSETQ. The CDR3 nucleotides read TGCGCCAGCAGCTTACAGGGAATTGGTGACACTGAAGCTTTCTTT. This codes for CASSLQGIGDTEAFF.

This clonotype was observed a handful of times. The chain is built from TRBV18 and TRBJ2-1; no firm D call. This CDR3 region has 16 residues. Germline V lookup: CDR1 KGHSH, CDR2 LQKENI. The V end was cut by 0 bases, the J end by 7 bases, with 16 bases between. This chain's CDR3 is CASSPPGSTRLNEQFF. Here the CDR3 DNA reads TGTGCCAGCTCACCACCAGGCTCTACGAGGTTGAATGAGCAGTTCTTC.

The chain joins TRBV7-2 to TRBJ2-7; D gene uncertain. Trimming pared 3 bases from V and 0 bases from J, leaving 9 bases between. CDR3 length: 14 residues. Germline CDR1 and CDR2: SGHTA and FQGNSA. The CDR3 here is CASSFQPSSYEQYF. CDR3 DNA: TGTGCCAGCAGCTTCCAACCGAGCTCCTACGAGCAGTACTTC.

The sample holds a few counts of this clonotype. The chain combines TRBV11-2 with TRBJ1-5, with D hard to call. The germline V gene has CDR1 SGHAT and CDR2 FQNNGV. V was clipped by 0 bases and J by 5 bases, with 11 bases between them. This CDR3 comprises 15 residues. The CDR3 is CASSLDSSGYQPQHF. The CDR3 DNA follows: TGTGCCAGCAGCTTAGATTCTTCCGGGTATCAGCCCCAGCATTTT. The full variable domain, rest sourced from reference TRBV11-2 and TRBJ1-5, is EAGVAQSPRYKIIEKRQSVAFWCNPISGHATLYWYQQILGQGPKLLIQFQNNGVVDDSQLPKDRFSAERLKGVDSTLKIQPAKLEDSAVYLCASSLDSSGYQPQHFGDGTRLSIL.